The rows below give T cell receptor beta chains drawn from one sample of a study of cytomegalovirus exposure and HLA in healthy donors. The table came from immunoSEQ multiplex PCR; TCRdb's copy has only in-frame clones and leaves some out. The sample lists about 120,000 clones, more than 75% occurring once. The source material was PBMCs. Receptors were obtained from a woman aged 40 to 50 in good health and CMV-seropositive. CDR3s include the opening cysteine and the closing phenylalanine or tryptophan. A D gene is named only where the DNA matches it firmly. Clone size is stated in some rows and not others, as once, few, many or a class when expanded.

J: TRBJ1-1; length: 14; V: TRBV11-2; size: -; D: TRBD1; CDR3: CASSKNRGATEAFF; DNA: TGTGCCAGCAGCAAGAACAGGGGCGCCACTGAAGCTTTCTTT
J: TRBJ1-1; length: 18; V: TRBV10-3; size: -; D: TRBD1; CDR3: CAISEPDGPDRDNTEAFF; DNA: TGTGCCATCAGTGAGCCGGACGGCCCCGACAGGGATAACACTGAAGCTTTCTTT
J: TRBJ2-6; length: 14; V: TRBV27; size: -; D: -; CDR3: CASTGLSGANVLTF; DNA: TGTGCCAGCACAGGGCTCTCTGGGGCCAACGTCCTGACTTTC
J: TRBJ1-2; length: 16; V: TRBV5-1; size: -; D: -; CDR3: CASSPAGYVQSYGYTF; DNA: TGCGCCAGCAGCCCGGCCGGGTATGTTCAGAGTTATGGCTACACCTTC
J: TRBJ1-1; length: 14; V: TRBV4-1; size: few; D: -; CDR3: CASSQDTGNTEAFF; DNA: TGCGCCAGCAGCCAAGACACGGGGAACACTGAAGCTTTCTTT
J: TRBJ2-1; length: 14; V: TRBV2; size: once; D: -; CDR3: CASSKSSSYNEQFF; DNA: TGTGCCAGCAGTAAAAGTAGCTCCTACAATGAGCAGTTCTTC
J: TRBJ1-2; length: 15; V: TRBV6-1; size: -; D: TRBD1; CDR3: CASSGRQGARDGYTF; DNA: TGTGCCAGCAGTGGCCGACAGGGGGCGAGGGATGGCTACACCTTC
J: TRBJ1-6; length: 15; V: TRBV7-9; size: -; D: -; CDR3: CASSLAGAVVIPLHF; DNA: TGTGCCAGCAGCTTGGCAGGGGCAGTGGTTATACCCCTCCACTTT
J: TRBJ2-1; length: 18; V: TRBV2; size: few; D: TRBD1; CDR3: CASTEGGGQGRFDNEQFF; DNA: TGTGCCAGCACCGAGGGAGGGGGACAGGGACGGTTCGACAATGAGCAGTTCTTC
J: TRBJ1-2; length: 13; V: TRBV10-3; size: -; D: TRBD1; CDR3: CATWDRPNYGYTF; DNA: TGTGCCACCTGGGACAGACCTAACTATGGCTACACCTTC
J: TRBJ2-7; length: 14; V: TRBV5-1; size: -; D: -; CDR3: CASSLERGTYEQYF; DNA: TGCGCCAGCAGCTTGGAAAGGGGCACCTACGAGCAGTACTTC
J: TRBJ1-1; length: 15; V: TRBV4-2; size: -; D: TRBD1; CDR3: CASSRGGTANTEAFF; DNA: TGTGCCAGCAGCCGCGGCGGGACAGCGAACACTGAAGCTTTCTTT
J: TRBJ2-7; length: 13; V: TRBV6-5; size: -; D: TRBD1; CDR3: CASARDRPYEQYF; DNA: TGTGCCAGCGCCAGGGACAGGCCCTACGAGCAGTACTTC
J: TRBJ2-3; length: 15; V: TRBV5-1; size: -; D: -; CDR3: CASSLAGVVTDTQYF; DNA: TGCGCCAGCAGCTTGGCCGGGGTCGTCACAGATACGCAGTATTTT
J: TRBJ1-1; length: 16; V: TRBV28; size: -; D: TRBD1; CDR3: CASSPSLGTGHTEAFF; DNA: TGTGCCAGCAGTCCCAGCCTCGGGACAGGGCACACTGAAGCTTTCTTT
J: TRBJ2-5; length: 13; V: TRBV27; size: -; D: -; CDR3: CASSLGRQETQYF; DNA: TGTGCCAGCAGTTTAGGCAGACAAGAGACCCAGTACTTC
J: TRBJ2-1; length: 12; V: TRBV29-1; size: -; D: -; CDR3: CSVEDRGAEQFF; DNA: TGCAGCGTTGAAGATCGCGGGGCTGAGCAGTTCTTC
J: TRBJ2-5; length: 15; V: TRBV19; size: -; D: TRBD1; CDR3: CASSEDGTGEETQYF; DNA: TGTGCCAGTAGCGAAGACGGGACAGGGGAAGAGACCCAGTACTTC
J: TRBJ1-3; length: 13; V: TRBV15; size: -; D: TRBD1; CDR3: CATKSGGGNTIYF; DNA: TGTGCCACCAAATCAGGGGGTGGAAACACCATATATTTT
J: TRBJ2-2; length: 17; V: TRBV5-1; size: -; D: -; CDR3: CASSLALGAVGTGELFF; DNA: TGCGCCAGCAGCTTGGCTCTAGGGGCGGTGGGCACCGGGGAGCTGTTTTTT
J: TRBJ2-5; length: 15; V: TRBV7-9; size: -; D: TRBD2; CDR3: CASSWSGGASETQYF; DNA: TGTGCCAGCAGCTGGAGCGGGGGGGCCTCAGAGACCCAGTACTTC
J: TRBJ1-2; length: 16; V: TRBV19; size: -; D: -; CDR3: CASSRGGRVVNYGYTF; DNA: TGTGCCAGTAGTCGCGGGGGGCGAGTTGTGAACTATGGCTACACCTTC
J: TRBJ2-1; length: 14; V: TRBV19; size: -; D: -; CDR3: CASSNGDSYNEQFF; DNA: TGTGCCAGTAGCAACGGGGACTCCTACAATGAGCAGTTCTTC
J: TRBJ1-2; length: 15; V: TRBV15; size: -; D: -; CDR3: CATSRGANEGVGYTF; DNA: TGTGCCACCAGCAGAGGGGCGAACGAGGGCGTTGGCTACACCTTC
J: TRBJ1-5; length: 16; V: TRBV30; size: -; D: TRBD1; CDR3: CAWSPVRQGRGQPQHF; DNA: TGTGCCTGGAGTCCCGTTCGACAGGGGAGGGGGCAGCCCCAGCATTTT
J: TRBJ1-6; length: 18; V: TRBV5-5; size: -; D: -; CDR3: CASSLEERSNSYNSPLHF; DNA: TGTGCCAGCAGCTTGGAGGAGAGAAGTAACTCCTATAATTCACCCCTCCACTTT
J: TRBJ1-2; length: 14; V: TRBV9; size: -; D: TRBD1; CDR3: CASSVGDRSYGYTF; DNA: TGTGCCAGCAGCGTTGGGGACAGATCCTATGGCTACACCTTC
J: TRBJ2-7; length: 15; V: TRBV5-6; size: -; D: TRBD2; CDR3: CASSQSGGAPYEQYF; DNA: TGTGCCAGCAGCCAGAGCGGGGGGGCACCCTACGAGCAGTACTTC